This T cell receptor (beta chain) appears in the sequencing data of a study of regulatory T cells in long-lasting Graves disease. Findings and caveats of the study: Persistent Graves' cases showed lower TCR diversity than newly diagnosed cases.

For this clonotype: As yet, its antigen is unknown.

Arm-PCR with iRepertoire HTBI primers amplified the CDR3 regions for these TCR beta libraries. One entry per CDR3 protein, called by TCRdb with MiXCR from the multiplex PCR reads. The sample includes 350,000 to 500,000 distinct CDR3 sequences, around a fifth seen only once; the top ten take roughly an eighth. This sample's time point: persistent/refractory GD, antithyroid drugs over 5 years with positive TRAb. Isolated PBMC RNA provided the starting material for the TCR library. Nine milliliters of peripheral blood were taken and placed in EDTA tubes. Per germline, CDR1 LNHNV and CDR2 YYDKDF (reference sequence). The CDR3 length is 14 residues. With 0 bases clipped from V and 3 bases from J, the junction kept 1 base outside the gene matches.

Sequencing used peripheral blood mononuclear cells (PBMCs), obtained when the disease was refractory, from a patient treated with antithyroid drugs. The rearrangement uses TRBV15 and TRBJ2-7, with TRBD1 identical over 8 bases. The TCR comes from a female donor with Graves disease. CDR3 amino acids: CATSRDGQGYEQYF. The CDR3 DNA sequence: TGTGCCACCAGCAGAGACGGACAGGGCTACGAGCAGTACTTC.